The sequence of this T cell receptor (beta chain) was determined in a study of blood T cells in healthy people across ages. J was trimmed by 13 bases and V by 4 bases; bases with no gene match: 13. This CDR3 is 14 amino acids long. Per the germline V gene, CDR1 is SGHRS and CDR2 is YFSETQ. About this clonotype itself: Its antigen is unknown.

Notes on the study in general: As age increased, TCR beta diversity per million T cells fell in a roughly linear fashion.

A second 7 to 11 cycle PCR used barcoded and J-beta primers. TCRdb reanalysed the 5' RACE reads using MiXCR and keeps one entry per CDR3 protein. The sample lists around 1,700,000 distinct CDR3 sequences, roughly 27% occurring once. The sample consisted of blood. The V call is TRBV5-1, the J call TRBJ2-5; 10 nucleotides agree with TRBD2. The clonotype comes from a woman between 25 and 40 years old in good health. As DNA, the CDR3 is TGCGCCAGCAGCACAACTAGCGGGGAAGAGTCCCGGTACTTC. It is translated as CASSTTSGEESRYF.